This T cell receptor (beta chain) was recovered during a study of T cell responses to AZD1222 COVID-19 vaccine. The germline CDR1 and CDR2 sequences are MNHNS and SASEGT. The CDR3 is 13 residues long, ends included. Generated by immunoSEQ multiplex PCR, the TCRdb table keeps only in-frame clones and is missing some. The profile shows approximately 130,000 clones, about 88% of them singletons. Comments on this clone: As the CDR3 is not closed by the conserved phenylalanine or tryptophan, this likely results from a read error. No DNA is shown, since the ends of the CDR3 on it are uncertain; the CDR3 is the one TCRdb lists.

The genes are TRBV6-1 and TRBJ2-7. The sequenced sample was peripheral blood, obtained 28 days after the second AZD1222 dose. The TCR sequence derives from an adult who received the AZD1222 COVID-19 vaccine. The chain's CDR3 is CASSEAGLADSRL.